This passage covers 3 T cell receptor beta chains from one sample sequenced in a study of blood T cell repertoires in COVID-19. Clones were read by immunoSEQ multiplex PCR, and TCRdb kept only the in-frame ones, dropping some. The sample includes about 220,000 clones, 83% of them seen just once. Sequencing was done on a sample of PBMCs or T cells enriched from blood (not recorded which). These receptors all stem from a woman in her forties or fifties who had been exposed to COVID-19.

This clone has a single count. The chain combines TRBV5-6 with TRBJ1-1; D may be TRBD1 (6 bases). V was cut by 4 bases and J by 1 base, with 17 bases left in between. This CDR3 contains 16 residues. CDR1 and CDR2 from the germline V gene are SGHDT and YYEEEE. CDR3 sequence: CASSLPLQGSNTEAFF. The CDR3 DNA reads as TGTGCCAGCAGCCTTCCTCTACAGGGCTCGAACACTGAAGCTTTCTTT.

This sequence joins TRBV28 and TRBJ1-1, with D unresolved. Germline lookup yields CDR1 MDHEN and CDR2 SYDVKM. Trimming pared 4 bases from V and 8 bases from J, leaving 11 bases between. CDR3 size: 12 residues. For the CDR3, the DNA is TGTGCCAGCAGTTCCGCGCGGCGAGAAGCTTTCTTT. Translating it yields CASSSARREAFF.

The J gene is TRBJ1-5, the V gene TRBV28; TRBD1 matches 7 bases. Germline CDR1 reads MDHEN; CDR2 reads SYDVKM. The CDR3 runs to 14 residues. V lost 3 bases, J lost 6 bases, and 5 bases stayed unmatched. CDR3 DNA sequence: TGTGCCAGCAGTTTTACAGGGGAGGCTCAGCCCCAGCATTTT. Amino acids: CASSFTGEAQPQHF.